The 16 T cell receptor beta chains below come from one sample, sequenced in a study of long-term antiretroviral therapy in people with HIV. This was the immunoSEQ v3.0 assay at survey level. Using immunoSEQ multiplex PCR, the repertoire was profiled, and TCRdb retains in-frame clones only, with some absent. Of about 21,000 clones listed, 70% to 80% are singletons. The material sequenced was unsorted PBMCs, taken 4.1 years after starting antiretroviral therapy. The receptor source for this set is a woman aged 40 to 55 with HIV.

The chain couples TRBV7-9 to TRBJ2-7; D possibly corresponds to TRBD2 (6 bases). The CDR3 covers 14 residues. Germline lookup yields CDR1 SEHNR and CDR2 FQNEAQ (reference sequence). V lost 4 bases and J 0 bases, leaving 10 bases between the germline ends. CDR3 sequence reads: CASSSLASSYEQYF. In DNA form, the CDR3 reads TGTGCCAGCAGCTCACTAGCAAGCTCCTACGAGCAGTACTTC.

J is TRBJ1-1 and V is TRBV10-2; 7 bases fit TRBD1. V trimming: 7 bases; J trimming: 5 bases; junction bases outside the gene matches: 10. Looked up from germline, CDR1 is WSHSY and CDR2 is SAAADI. This CDR3 contains 14 residues. The CDR3: CASTTGESGTEAFF. CDR3 in DNA: TGCGCCAGCACCACAGGGGAGTCGGGGACTGAAGCTTTCTTT.

The V and J genes are TRBV15 and TRBJ1-5, with TRBD1 as a possible D gene (5 bases). The CDR3 is made up of 16 amino acids. CDR1 LNHNV and CDR2 YYDKDF come from the germline V gene (reference sequence). Trimming took off 1 base at V and 7 bases at J, with 17 bases between the two ends. The CDR3 sequence: CATSRGPRGIGQPQHF. The CDR3 DNA reads as TGTGCCACCAGCAGAGGCCCCCGGGGGATAGGGCAGCCCCAGCATTTT.

The rearrangement joins TRBV19 to TRBJ1-2, with D unresolved. The V and J ends lost 5 bases and 4 bases respectively, with 17 bases between them. The CDR3 covers 15 residues. In germline, CDR1 is LNHDA, CDR2 SQIVND (reference sequence). CDR3 residues: CASSPTRATSYGYTF. DNA for the CDR3: TGTGCCAGTAGTCCAACCCGGGCTACGAGCTATGGCTACACCTTC.

The chain joins TRBV10-3 to TRBJ2-5, with D perhaps being TRBD1 or TRBD2 (5 bases each). The CDR3 is 14 amino acids. The germline gives CDR1 ENHRY, CDR2 SYGVKD. Trimming stripped 0 bases from V and 7 bases from J, with 12 bases between. The CDR3 region is CAISESTGPRTQYF. The CDR3 DNA reads as TGTGCCATCAGTGAGTCGACGGGGCCACGGACCCAGTACTTC.

The chain links TRBV4-1 to TRBJ2-3, with D unclear. The V end was cut by 1 base, the J end by 5 bases, with 13 bases between. Germline assignment: CDR1 MGHRA and CDR2 YSYEKL. The CDR3 has 15 amino acids. CDR3 residues: CASSQAGNHGDTQYF. The CDR3 DNA reads as TGCGCCAGCAGCCAAGCGGGCAACCATGGAGATACGCAGTATTTT.

This chain joins TRBV10-3 and TRBJ1-6; D is ambiguous. The length of the CDR3 is 14 residues. Germline lookup yields CDR1 ENHRY and CDR2 SYGVKD. V was pared by 10 bases and J by 2 bases, with 12 bases between. Written as DNA, the CDR3 is TGTGCCACCCGCACAGTAACCTATAATTCACCCCTCCACTTT. It yields the protein CATRTVTYNSPLHF.

This clone turned up a few times. The rearrangement links TRBV4-3 to TRBJ2-7; either TRBD1 or TRBD2 may fit D (6 bases each). V dropped 0 bases and J dropped 5 bases, with 17 bases sitting between them. Germline assignment: CDR1 LGHNA and CDR2 YSLEER. The CDR3 sequence is 16 residues long. In DNA, the CDR3 is TGCGCCAGCAGCCAAGATCTGGGGGGACAATACAACGAGCAGTACTTC. Its protein is CASSQDLGGQYNEQYF.

This clone was observed a few times. The J gene is TRBJ2-7, the V gene TRBV29-1, with TRBD1 matching over 9 bases. V shed 6 bases and J 3 bases; nucleotides not matched to a gene: 9. CDR1 and CDR2 (germline): SQVTM, ANQGSEA. The CDR3 has 14 amino acids. This CDR3 is CSVQLQGAVYEQYF. The CDR3 DNA follows: TGCAGCGTCCAGCTACAGGGGGCGGTCTACGAGCAGTACTTC.

This clone was observed a single time. This chain joins TRBV5-8 and TRBJ1-1; D is ambiguous. Germline assignment: CDR1 SGHTS and CDR2 YDEGEE. V lost 2 bases and J 1 base, leaving 12 bases between the germline ends. The CDR3 spans 15 residues. The DNA of the CDR3 is TGTGCCAGCAGCTTCACTGGACTGAAGAACACTGAAGCTTTCTTT. Its protein product is CASSFTGLKNTEAFF. Using reference TRBV5-8 and TRBJ1-1 for the parts outside the CDR3, the full variable domain is EAGVTQSPTHLIKTRGQQATLRCSPISGHTSVYWYQQALGLGLQFLLWYDEGEERNRGNFPPRFSGRQFPNYSSELNVNALELEDSALYLCASSFTGLKNTEAFFGQGTRLTVV.

The CDR3 coding sequence is TGTGCCAGCAGCTTCTTGGCTAGGTTCCAGTTCTTC. It translates to CASSFLARFQFF. The rearrangement joins TRBV7-2 to TRBJ2-1; D gene uncertain. The CDR3 spans 12 residues. Germline-derived CDR1 and CDR2 are SGHTA and FQGNSA. The V end lost 3 bases, the J end lost 13 bases, and 13 bases lay between the germline ends.

This chain joins TRBV10-3 and TRBJ1-2; D uncertain. This CDR3 is built from 16 residues. V dropped 2 bases and J dropped 4 bases, with 17 bases sitting between them. Germline CDR1 ENHRY, CDR2 SYGVKD. The CDR3 protein is CAISETKDGTFYGYTF. CDR3 DNA sequence: TGTGCCATCAGTGAGACGAAGGACGGCACCTTCTATGGCTACACCTTC.

The chain is built from TRBV5-6 and TRBJ1-1; D is undetermined. CDR3 length: 14 amino acids. Trimming left V 0 bases short and J 1 base short, with 7 bases between. Germline V gene sequence: CDR1 SGHDT, CDR2 YYEEEE. The CDR3 coding sequence is TGTGCCAGCAGCTTGGCTAGTGGGAACACTGAAGCTTTCTTT. It specifies CASSLASGNTEAFF.

The rearrangement joins TRBV18 to TRBJ1-1; 7 bases fit TRBD1. J lost 4 bases, V lost 2 bases, and 4 bases had no gene match. The CDR3 loop spans 14 amino acids. Per germline, CDR1 KGHSH and CDR2 LQKENI. The CDR3 loop reads CASSPTGQSTEAFF. In DNA form, the CDR3 reads TGTGCCAGCTCACCAACGGGACAGAGCACTGAAGCTTTCTTT.

V usage is TRBV18 and J usage is TRBJ1-3; TRBD1 matches at 8 bases. Germline CDR1 and CDR2: KGHSH and LQKENI. Germline trimming cut 2 bases from V and 4 bases from J; bases unmatched to any gene: 13. This CDR3 is built from 18 residues. As DNA, the CDR3 is TGTGCCAGCTCACCAAGGGCAGGGGGCCGGTTGGTCGGAAACACCATATATTTT. Translated: CASSPRAGGRLVGNTIYF.

This chain joins TRBV6-6 and TRBJ2-2; D is perhaps TRBD1 or TRBD2 (5 bases each). The CDR3 totals 14 residues. Germline lookup yields CDR1 MNHNY and CDR2 SVGAGI (reference sequence). The V end was cut by 2 bases, the J end by 7 bases, with 11 bases between. DNA for the CDR3: TGTGCCAGCAGTTACGTGGGGGTGGGCGGGGAGCTGTTTTTT. It is translated as CASSYVGVGGELFF.